This TCR beta chain came from a study of cytomegalovirus exposure and HLA in healthy donors. Comments on this clone: No antigen is known for it.

Study findings and constraints: Rarity characterized most TCR sequences, yet some public TCRs appeared in many donors. Later analysis identified a missense DCLRE1C variant that was linked to TCR beta V- and J-gene trimming. Later analysis revealed greater clonal expansion in HLA-associated TCR beta chains than in equally common others.

This CDR3 has 14 residues. Trimming took 5 bases from V and 1 from J; bases not matched to a gene: 2. Germline V gene data show CDR1 as MNHEY and CDR2 as SVGAGI. Primers: 60 Vbeta forward and 13 Jbeta reverse. Profiling relied on immunoSEQ multiplex PCR, and the TCRdb table lists in-frame clones only, not all of them. The sample has about 150,000 clones, more than 70% seen once. The clonotype was recovered from a woman aged 40 to 50 in good health and CMV-seropositive. The V call is TRBV6-5, the J call TRBJ2-3; 8 bases match TRBD2. Sequencing used PBMCs. The CDR3 DNA follows: TGTGCCAGCAGTGCAGCGGGGGGCACAGATACGCAGTATTTT. It is translated as CASSAAGGTDTQYF.